The rows below give T cell receptor beta chains drawn from one sample of a study of blood T cell repertoires in COVID-19. TCRdb keeps only in-frame clones here, not all; method: immunoSEQ multiplex PCR. The sample holds a few hundred thousand clones; approximately 88% are singletons and the top ten take around 12%. Sequencing was performed on peripheral blood. The receptors stem from a woman in her forties or fifties with COVID-19, enrolled during active disease. Each CDR3 is given with its conserved first and last residue. The order of the fields is clone size, V gene, D gene, J gene, CDR3 DNA, CDR3 protein. D genes are given only for firm matches. Size values are once, few and many counts, or a class for expanded clones, and some rows have none.

clone_size: few
v_call: TRBV28
d_call: -
j_call: TRBJ1-1
cdr3_nt: TGTGCCAGCAGTTTGTTTCGTAGGGCCAGCCGGGGGAACACTGAAGCTTTCTTT
cdr3_aa: CASSLFRRASRGNTEAFF

clone_size: -
v_call: TRBV9
d_call: TRBD1
j_call: TRBJ1-1
cdr3_nt: TGTGCCAGCAGCGAACATTCAGTCCGGGACAGGGGTCTGAACACTGAAGCTTTCTTT
cdr3_aa: CASSEHSVRDRGLNTEAFF

clone_size: -
v_call: TRBV27
d_call: TRBD1
j_call: TRBJ2-1
cdr3_nt: TGTGCCAGCAGTTTATATTGGACAGGGGGCGGGAATGAGCAGTTCTTC
cdr3_aa: CASSLYWTGGGNEQFF

clone_size: -
v_call: TRBV10-3
d_call: TRBD2
j_call: TRBJ2-1
cdr3_nt: TGTGCCATCAGTGATCCCCCGGGGGGCAATGAGCAGTTCTTC
cdr3_aa: CAISDPPGGNEQFF

clone_size: -
v_call: TRBV10-1
d_call: TRBD2
j_call: TRBJ2-1
cdr3_nt: TGCGCCAGCAGTGAGTCAGGCGGGGGGGCCATCAATGAGCAGTTCTTC
cdr3_aa: CASSESGGGAINEQFF

clone_size: -
v_call: TRBV5-1
d_call: TRBD1
j_call: TRBJ2-2
cdr3_nt: TGCGCCAGCCGGAACAATCGACAGGGAGACACCGGGGAGCTGTTTTTT
cdr3_aa: CASRNNRQGDTGELFF

clone_size: -
v_call: TRBV28
d_call: TRBD1
j_call: TRBJ2-3
cdr3_nt: TGTGCCAGCACCCAAAGGGGGGACAGGGGCACAGATACGCAGTATTTT
cdr3_aa: CASTQRGDRGTDTQYF

clone_size: -
v_call: TRBV20-1
d_call: -
j_call: TRBJ2-7
cdr3_nt: TGCATGTGCAGGACTGAATACGAGCAGTACTTC
cdr3_aa: CMCRTEYEQYF

clone_size: -
v_call: TRBV7-6
d_call: TRBD2
j_call: TRBJ2-1
cdr3_nt: TGTGCCAGCAGCTTATCCTTCCCGGTAGCGGGGGTTTCTGCCTACAATGAGCAGTTCTTC
cdr3_aa: CASSLSFPVAGVSAYNEQFF

clone_size: -
v_call: TRBV30
d_call: -
j_call: TRBJ2-2
cdr3_nt: TGTGCCTGGAGTGTAGGTGTGGACAGAGCCACCGGGGAGCTGTTTTTT
cdr3_aa: CAWSVGVDRATGELFF

clone_size: -
v_call: TRBV7-2
d_call: -
j_call: TRBJ1-5
cdr3_nt: TGTGCCAGCAGCTTTGTCAGGGAAGGACAGCCCCAGCATTTT
cdr3_aa: CASSFVREGQPQHF

clone_size: few
v_call: TRBV5-1
d_call: TRBD1
j_call: TRBJ1-1
cdr3_nt: TGCGCCAGCAGCATAACAGGGGACGGCACTGAAGCTTTCTTT
cdr3_aa: CASSITGDGTEAFF

clone_size: -
v_call: TRBV7-6
d_call: TRBD1
j_call: TRBJ2-7
cdr3_nt: TGTGCCAGCAGTTTAAGACAGGGTAACTCCTACGAGCAGTACTTC
cdr3_aa: CASSLRQGNSYEQYF

clone_size: -
v_call: TRBV4-1
d_call: -
j_call: TRBJ1-4
cdr3_nt: TGCGCCAGCAGCCAAGCCAGGGTGGAGGAAAAACTGTTTTTT
cdr3_aa: CASSQARVEEKLFF

clone_size: -
v_call: TRBV18
d_call: TRBD1
j_call: TRBJ2-2
cdr3_nt: TGTGCCAGCTCACCAAGAGGGACAGCGAACACCGGGGAGCTGTTTTTT
cdr3_aa: CASSPRGTANTGELFF

clone_size: -
v_call: TRBV30
d_call: TRBD2
j_call: TRBJ2-2
cdr3_nt: TGTGCCTGGAGTGTAATTGGGGGGGTCACCGGGGAGCTGTTTTTT
cdr3_aa: CAWSVIGGVTGELFF

clone_size: few
v_call: TRBV7-9
d_call: -
j_call: TRBJ1-4
cdr3_nt: TGTGCCAGCAGCTTAGGGACAGTGAATGAAAAACTGTTTTTT
cdr3_aa: CASSLGTVNEKLFF

clone_size: -
v_call: TRBV19
d_call: TRBD1
j_call: TRBJ1-6
cdr3_nt: TGTGCCAGTAGTCCTCCCGGGACAGGGTCCTCACCCCTCCACTTT
cdr3_aa: CASSPPGTGSSPLHF

clone_size: -
v_call: TRBV3-1/TRBV3-2
d_call: TRBD1
j_call: TRBJ1-6
cdr3_nt: TGTGCCAGCAGCCATGATCCGAGGCGGGACAGGAATTCACCCCTCCACTTT
cdr3_aa: CASSHDPRRDRNSPLHF

clone_size: -
v_call: TRBV13
d_call: TRBD2
j_call: TRBJ2-1
cdr3_nt: TGTGCCAGCTTAGATAGCGGGGGGGCAAATGAGCAGTTCTTC
cdr3_aa: CASLDSGGANEQFF

clone_size: -
v_call: TRBV5-4
d_call: -
j_call: TRBJ1-1
cdr3_nt: TGTGCCAGCAGCTTATACGGTGGGGGGACTGAAGCTTTCTTT
cdr3_aa: CASSLYGGGTEAFF

clone_size: -
v_call: TRBV2
d_call: TRBD1
j_call: TRBJ2-6
cdr3_nt: TGTGCCAGCGGGGACAGGGGATCTGGGGCCAACGTCCTGACTTTC
cdr3_aa: CASGDRGSGANVLTF

clone_size: -
v_call: TRBV28
d_call: TRBD1
j_call: TRBJ1-2
cdr3_nt: TGTGCCAGCCTTAGTCCTGCGGGACAGGGGCCCGCAAACTATGGCTACACCTTC
cdr3_aa: CASLSPAGQGPANYGYTF

clone_size: -
v_call: TRBV11-2
d_call: -
j_call: TRBJ2-5
cdr3_nt: TGTGCCAGCAGCCCCCCCGGGTTCATGGTAGGGACCCAGTACTTC
cdr3_aa: CASSPPGFMVGTQYF

clone_size: few
v_call: TRBV5-1
d_call: -
j_call: TRBJ1-5
cdr3_nt: TGCGCCAGCAGCTTGACAGGAGATTGGAGCAATCAGCCCCAGCATTTT
cdr3_aa: CASSLTGDWSNQPQHF

clone_size: -
v_call: TRBV10-3
d_call: TRBD1
j_call: TRBJ1-5
cdr3_nt: TGTGCCATCAGTGGACAGGGTGGTATTCAGCCCCAGCATTTT
cdr3_aa: CAISGQGGIQPQHF

clone_size: -
v_call: TRBV11-2
d_call: -
j_call: TRBJ1-1
cdr3_nt: TGTGCCAGCAGGCCCAGGGCGGTGGCTGAAGCTTTCTTT
cdr3_aa: CASRPRAVAEAFF

clone_size: -
v_call: TRBV4-1
d_call: -
j_call: TRBJ1-1
cdr3_nt: TGCGCCAGCAGTCACGTAGGGGGGGCAGGAGCTTTCTTT
cdr3_aa: CASSHVGGAGAFF

clone_size: -
v_call: TRBV7-9
d_call: TRBD1
j_call: TRBJ1-3
cdr3_nt: TGTGCCAGCAGTTCTGGGATCGGGACAGGGTCTTTTTCTGGAAACACCATATATTTT
cdr3_aa: CASSSGIGTGSFSGNTIYF

clone_size: -
v_call: TRBV29-1
d_call: -
j_call: TRBJ1-2
cdr3_nt: TGCAGCGCCGACCCCCCCGGCGGAAACTATGGCTACACCTTC
cdr3_aa: CSADPPGGNYGYTF

clone_size: -
v_call: TRBV9
d_call: -
j_call: TRBJ1-2
cdr3_nt: TGTGCCAGCAGCGTAGGTCAGGGAGGAGGCTACACCTTC
cdr3_aa: CASSVGQGGGYTF

clone_size: -
v_call: TRBV12-5
d_call: TRBD1
j_call: TRBJ1-3
cdr3_nt: TGTGCTAGTGGTTTGGCTAGGACAGGAGGCCCCCCATCTGGAAACACCATATATTTT
cdr3_aa: CASGLARTGGPPSGNTIYF

clone_size: -
v_call: TRBV10-3
d_call: -
j_call: TRBJ1-2
cdr3_nt: TGTGCCATCGAGGGGGGGGCGCAGGAGGGCTACACCTTC
cdr3_aa: CAIEGGAQEGYTF

clone_size: -
v_call: TRBV29-1
d_call: -
j_call: TRBJ1-2
cdr3_nt: TGCAGCGTTGACTCACACCTGACGTCAAGAACAGGAGGCTACACCTTC
cdr3_aa: CSVDSHLTSRTGGYTF

clone_size: once
v_call: TRBV30
d_call: TRBD2
j_call: TRBJ2-1
cdr3_nt: TGTGCCTGGAGGAGGAGCGGGGGGGGAAATGAGCAGTTCTTC
cdr3_aa: CAWRRSGGGNEQFF

clone_size: -
v_call: TRBV27
d_call: TRBD1
j_call: TRBJ1-2
cdr3_nt: TGTGCCACCTTTTCCGGGACAGACTATGGCTACACCTTC
cdr3_aa: CATFSGTDYGYTF

clone_size: few
v_call: TRBV19
d_call: -
j_call: TRBJ1-5
cdr3_nt: TGTGCCAGTAGTATCCGGGGGTCGGATCAGCCCCAGCATTTT
cdr3_aa: CASSIRGSDQPQHF

clone_size: once
v_call: TRBV15
d_call: TRBD2
j_call: TRBJ2-7
cdr3_nt: TGTGCCACCAGGAGGTCTTTAGCGGGGCAGAGGTACGAGCAGTACTTC
cdr3_aa: CATRRSLAGQRYEQYF